The 25 T cell receptor beta chains in this list originate from one sample, sequenced in a study of post-analysis software for immune sequencing data. Unique molecular identifiers were carried by the TCR beta cDNA libraries. TCRdb reprocessed the PCR reads via MiXCR and lists one record per CDR3 protein. The sample lists hundreds of thousands of distinct CDR3 sequences; around 60% were seen once. These receptors have no known antigen. General study points: A few TRBV segments appeared more often in patients than in controls, and TRBV5-6, TRBV5-1 and TRBV20-1 were among these.

Material: blood. The origin of the receptors is a girl aged 2-10 years with multiple sclerosis.

The chain uses TRBV5-1 and TRBJ1-2; perhaps TRBD1 as D (6 bases). CDR3 size: 14 residues. V was trimmed by 4 bases and J by 4 bases, leaving 14 bases between them. The germline CDR1 and CDR2 sequences are SGHRS and YFSETQ. The CDR3 spells CASSGGQTLYGYTF. The CDR3 nucleotides read TGCGCCAGCAGCGGCGGACAGACCCTCTATGGCTACACCTTC.

Regarding this clonotype: One end of the junction does not line up with germline, which may come from a read error. The rearrangement uses TRBV6-6 and TRBJ1-1; 7 positions agree with TRBD1. The CDR3 is 13 amino acids. The germline V gene encodes CDR1 MNHNY and CDR2 SVGAGI (reference sequence). This CDR3 reads CASRQTGATKAFF. CDR3 bases: TGTGCCAGCAGGCAAACAGGGGCCACTAAAGCTTTCTTT.

V usage is TRBV2 and J usage is TRBJ1-1; TRBD1 matches 8 bases. After removal of 6 bases from V and 5 bases from J, the junction contained 8 bases not matched to a gene. The CDR3 spans 14 residues. Germline CDR1 is SNHLY and CDR2 is FYNNEI. CDR3 residues: CASSATGGSTEAFF. The CDR3 nucleotides read TGTGCCAGCAGCGCAACAGGGGGTAGTACTGAAGCTTTCTTT.

In this sample, this clonotype turned up a few times. V is TRBV27 and J is TRBJ1-2; 9 bases are shared with TRBD1. The CDR3 runs 12 residues. V shed 5 bases, J shed 7 bases, and the junction held 2 bases outside the gene matches. CDR1 is MNHEY, CDR2 SMNVEV, per germline (reference sequence). The CDR3 nucleotides read TGTGCCAGCAGTGGGACAGGGTTTGGCTACACCTTC. Protein sequence: CASSGTGFGYTF.

The chain combines TRBV20-1 with TRBJ2-7, with a possible D match to TRBD1 (6 bases). The V and J ends lost 3 bases and 3 bases respectively, with 18 bases between them. The CDR3 is 15 amino acids. CDR1 and CDR2 (germline): DFQATT, SNEGSKA (reference sequence). The CDR3 DNA follows: TGCAGTGCTAGTGGATCAGAACAGGGCCTCTACGAGCAGTACTTC. Translating it yields CSASGSEQGLYEQYF.

V usage is TRBV12-3 or TRBV12-4 and J usage is TRBJ2-3; D is ambiguous. The CDR3 is 14 residues long. V was cut by 1 base and J by 6 bases, with 11 bases left in between. CDR3 residues: CASSLGDGKDTQYF. The CDR3 DNA is TGTGCCAGCAGTTTAGGAGACGGCAAGGATACGCAGTATTTT.

The rearrangement links TRBV3-1 to TRBJ2-3; D is ambiguous. The V end was cut by 1 base, the J end by 8 bases, with 10 bases between. The CDR3 consists of 13 residues. The germline V gene encodes CDR1 LGHDT and CDR2 YNNKEL (reference sequence). The CDR3 region has the DNA TGTGCCAGCAGCCAAGGACCCCAAATTACGCAGTATTTT. Encoded protein: CASSQGPQITQYF.

The chain has TRBV4-2 and TRBJ1-1; D possibly corresponds to TRBD1 (5 bases). Germline V gives CDR1 LGHNA, CDR2 YNFKEQ. This CDR3 region has 16 residues. V gave up 1 base and J gave up 4 bases, with 16 bases separating them. CDR3 coding DNA: TGTGCCAGCAGCCAAGTTACTGGGGCGGGAGGCACTGAAGCTTTCTTT. This gives the protein CASSQVTGAGGTEAFF.

The rearrangement uses TRBV5-1 and TRBJ2-4; 12 positions agree with TRBD2. The DNA end favors TRBJ2-7, so the J call may be wrong. The CDR3 runs 17 residues. Germline V gives CDR1 SGHRS, CDR2 YFSETQ. CDR3 protein: CASSSVTSGSPGYEQYF. CDR3 coding DNA: TGCGCCAGCAGCTCGGTGACTAGCGGGAGTCCCGGGTACGAGCAGTACTTC.

The chain couples TRBV28 to TRBJ1-2, with D possibly matching TRBD1 (6 bases). Germline values: CDR1 MDHEN, CDR2 SYDVKM. CDR3 length equals 12 residues. V lost 8 bases and J lost 4, with 11 bases in between. The CDR3 is CASGGRTYGYTF. The CDR3 DNA reads as TGTGCCAGCGGGGGCAGGACCTATGGCTACACCTTC.

This chain joins TRBV7-2 and TRBJ2-1, with D uncertain. The V end lost 5 bases, the J end lost 9 bases, and 14 bases lay between the germline ends. Germline CDR1 reads SGHTA; CDR2 reads FQGNSA. The CDR3 runs 13 residues. CDR3 sequence: CASSTYRIGEQFF. The CDR3 DNA reads as TGTGCCAGCAGCACGTACCGGATCGGTGAGCAGTTCTTC.

This clonotype was seen only a few times. The chain joins TRBV10-3 to TRBJ1-2, with TRBD1 matching 9 bases. V shed 8 bases, J shed 3 bases, and the junction held 7 bases outside the gene matches. The CDR3 contains 14 residues. Germline V gives CDR1 ENHRY, CDR2 SYGVKD. CDR3 nucleotide sequence: TGTGCCATCTACGGGGACAGGGAGGACTATGGCTACACCTTC. Translating it yields CAIYGDREDYGYTF.

J is TRBJ2-7 and V is TRBV2; 9 bases match TRBD1. J gave up 1 base and V 10 bases, and 8 bases lay outside the gene matches. The germline V gene has CDR1 SNHLY and CDR2 FYNNEI. CDR3 length: 14 amino acids. The CDR3 is CATKSGQGSYEQYF. The CDR3 nucleotides are TGTGCCACCAAGTCGGGACAGGGATCCTACGAGCAGTACTTC.

The chain carries TRBV20-1 and TRBJ2-7; 7 nucleotides agree with TRBD2. The end of the DNA is better explained by TRBJ2-5, so the J call may be wrong. The CDR3 length is 12 residues. Per germline, CDR1 DFQATT and CDR2 SNEGSKA (reference sequence). CDR3 amino acids: CSASWGGETQYF. CDR3 DNA sequence: TGCAGTGCTAGTTGGGGGGGGGAGACCCAGTACTTC.

This clonotype was observed once. A read error may account for a junction end that differs from germline. The J gene is TRBJ1-2, the V gene TRBV29-1; the D is unclear. The CDR3 loop spans 12 amino acids. Looked up from germline, CDR1 is SQVTM and CDR2 is ANQGSEA. The CDR3 DNA is TGCAGCGCTGAAGGGATTTACTATGGCTACACCTTC. Translated, it gives CSAEGIYYGYTF. Together with reference TRBV29-1 and TRBJ1-2, the CDR3 gives the full variable domain: SAVISQKPSRDICQRGTSLTIQCQVDSQVTMMFWYRQQPGQSLTLIATANQGSEATYESGFVIDKFPISRPNLTFSTLTVSNMSPEDSSIYLCSAEGIYYGYTFGSGTRLTVV.

Regarding this clonotype: Because the CDR3's place on the DNA is in doubt, the DNA is left out and the CDR3 is given as listed by TCRdb. The chain uses TRBV12-3 or TRBV12-4 and TRBJ1-5; no DNA check was done on the table's D call, TRBD1. The CDR3 has 15 residues if both end residues are counted. The CDR3 sequence is CASSSSGAGNQPQHF.

The chain links TRBV9 to TRBJ1-2; D gene uncertain. The length of the CDR3 is 15 residues. Trimming left V 0 bases short and J 1 base short, with 10 bases between. Germline V gives CDR1 SGDLS, CDR2 YYNGEE. The CDR3 reads CASSVGHQINYGYTF. As DNA, the CDR3 is TGTGCCAGCAGCGTAGGACACCAAATTAACTATGGCTACACCTTC.

The chain links TRBV6-1 to TRBJ2-7; TRBD2 is a possible D gene (5 bases). CDR1 is MNHNS and CDR2 is SASEGT in the germline V gene. V dropped 1 base and J dropped 7 bases, with 26 bases sitting between them. This CDR3 comprises 18 residues. CDR3 region: CASSEGWGRGSSYNEQYF. DNA for the CDR3: TGTGCCAGCAGTGAAGGTTGGGGTCGGGGTAGCTCCTACAATGAGCAGTACTTC.

This clonotype has a handful of counts. The chain carries TRBV5-1 and TRBJ1-5; D is possibly TRBD1 (5 bases). The CDR3 is made up of 13 amino acids. Trimming stripped 1 base from V and 5 bases from J, with 7 bases between. The germline CDR1 and CDR2 sequences are SGHRS and YFSETQ. In DNA, the CDR3 is TGCGCCAGCAGCTTGTGGGGGGATCAGCCCCAGCATTTT. Protein: CASSLWGDQPQHF.

The rearrangement uses TRBV20-1 and TRBJ2-5, with D perhaps assigned TRBD1 or TRBD2 (5 bases each). Germline CDR1 is DFQATT and CDR2 is SNEGSKA (reference sequence). The CDR3 is 15 residues long. V gave up 3 bases and J gave up 4 bases, with 18 bases separating them. CDR3 region: CSARPPGRKLETQYF. As DNA, the CDR3 is TGCAGTGCTAGGCCGCCGGGGCGGAAATTAGAGACCCAGTACTTC.

This clonotype was counted a single time. The CDR3 nucleotides are TGTGCCAGCAGCGCCCTGAACAGGGAAGCTGAAGCTTTCTTT. Its translation: CASSALNREAEAFF. This chain connects TRBV7-9 to TRBJ1-1, with TRBD1 as a possible D gene (6 bases). Deletions cut 5 bases from V and 6 bases from J, with 16 bases between. The CDR3 is 14 residues long. The germline V gene has CDR1 SEHNR and CDR2 FQNEAQ (reference sequence).

The V and J genes are TRBV12-3 or TRBV12-4 and TRBJ2-4; tentative D call: TRBD2 (5 bases). This CDR3 has 15 residues. Trimming removed 3 bases from V and 0 bases from J, with 9 bases in between. The CDR3 region is CASSFLGVAKNIQYF. The CDR3 DNA reads TGTGCCAGCAGTTTCCTGGGAGTAGCCAAAAACATTCAGTACTTC.

The CDR3 loop is CASSSYSSGANVLTF. CDR3 DNA sequence: TGTGCCAGCAGTTCCTACTCTTCTGGGGCCAACGTCCTGACTTTC. The rearrangement links TRBV27 to TRBJ2-6; D not resolved. CDR1 and CDR2 (germline): MNHEY, SMNVEV (reference sequence). V was clipped by 4 bases and J by 1 base, with 8 bases between them. This CDR3 is built from 15 residues.

The rearrangement links TRBV9 to TRBJ2-1; 7 nucleotides agree with TRBD2. This CDR3 has 14 residues. The trim removed 3 bases at V and 6 bases at J, leaving 6 bases unmatched. The V gene's germline CDR1 is SGDLS and CDR2 YYNGEE. The CDR3 DNA reads TGTGCCAGCAGCGCGCGACTAGCCCCCAATGAGCAGTTCTTC. Translated: CASSARLAPNEQFF.

This clonotype was seen a few times. This chain joins TRBV5-1 and TRBJ2-1; D is unclear. The CDR3 has 17 amino acids. Germline V gene sequence: CDR1 SGHRS, CDR2 YFSETQ. V was cut by 0 bases and J by 0 bases, with 13 bases left in between. CDR3 loop: CASSLVGFRSSYNEQFF. The CDR3 region has the DNA TGCGCCAGCAGCTTGGTCGGGTTCCGGAGCTCCTACAATGAGCAGTTCTTC.